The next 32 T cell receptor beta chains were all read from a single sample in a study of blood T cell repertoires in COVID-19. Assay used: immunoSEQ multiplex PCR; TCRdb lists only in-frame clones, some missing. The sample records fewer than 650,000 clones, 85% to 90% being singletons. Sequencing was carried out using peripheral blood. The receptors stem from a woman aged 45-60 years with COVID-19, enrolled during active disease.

The CDR3 sequence is CASVRTGRNTIYF. Written as DNA, the CDR3 is TGTGCCAGTGTACGGACAGGGAGAAACACCATATATTTT. The chain has TRBV6-5 and TRBJ1-3; TRBD1 agrees at 8 bases. V gave up 9 bases and J gave up 5 bases; unmatched junction bases: 6. CDR3 length equals 13 residues. The germline CDR1 and CDR2 sequences are MNHEY and SVGAGI.

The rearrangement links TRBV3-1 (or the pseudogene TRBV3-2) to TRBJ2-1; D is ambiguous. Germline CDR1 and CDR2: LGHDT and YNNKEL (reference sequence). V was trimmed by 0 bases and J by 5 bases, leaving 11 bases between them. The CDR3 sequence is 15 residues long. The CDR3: CASSQERREDNEQFF. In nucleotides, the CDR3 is TGTGCCAGCAGCCAAGAAAGACGCGAGGACAATGAGCAGTTCTTC.

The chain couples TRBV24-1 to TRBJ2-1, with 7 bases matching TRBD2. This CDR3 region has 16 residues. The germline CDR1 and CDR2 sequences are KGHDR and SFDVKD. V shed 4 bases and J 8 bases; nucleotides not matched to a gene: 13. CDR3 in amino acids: CATSDQRDSPRDEQFF. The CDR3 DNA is TGTGCCACCAGTGACCAGCGGGACTCTCCAAGGGATGAGCAGTTCTTC.

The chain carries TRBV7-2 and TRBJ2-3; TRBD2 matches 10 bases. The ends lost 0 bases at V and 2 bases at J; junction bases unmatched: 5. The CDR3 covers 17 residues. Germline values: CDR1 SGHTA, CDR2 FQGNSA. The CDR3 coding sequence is TGTGCCAGCAGCTTAGCGCCTAGCGGGGGACCCACAGATACGCAGTATTTT. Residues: CASSLAPSGGPTDTQYF. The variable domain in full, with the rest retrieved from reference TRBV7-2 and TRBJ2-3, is GAGVSQSPSNKVTEKGKDVELRCDPISGHTALYWYRQSLGQGLEFLIYFQGNSAPDKSGLPSDRFSAERTGGSVSTLTIQRTQQEDSAVYLCASSLAPSGGPTDTQYFGPGTRLTVL.

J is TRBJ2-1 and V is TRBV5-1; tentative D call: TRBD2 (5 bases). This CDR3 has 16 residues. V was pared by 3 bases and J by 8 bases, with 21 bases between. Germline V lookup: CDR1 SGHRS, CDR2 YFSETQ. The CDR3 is CASSSRRPGDPDEQFF. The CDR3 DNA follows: TGCGCCAGCAGCTCCCGGAGGCCCGGGGATCCCGATGAGCAGTTCTTC.

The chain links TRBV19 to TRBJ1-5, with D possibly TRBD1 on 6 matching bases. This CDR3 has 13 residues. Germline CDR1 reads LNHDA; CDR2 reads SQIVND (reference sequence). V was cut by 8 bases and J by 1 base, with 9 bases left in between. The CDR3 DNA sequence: TGTGCCAGTTCCCAGGGGAGCAATCAGCCCCAGCATTTT. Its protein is CASSQGSNQPQHF. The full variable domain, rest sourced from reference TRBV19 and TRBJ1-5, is DGGITQSPKYLFRKEGQNVTLSCEQNLNHDAMYWYRQDPGQGLRLIYYSQIVNDFQKGDIAEGYSVSREKKESFPLTVTSAQKNPTAFYLCASSQGSNQPQHFGDGTRLSIL.

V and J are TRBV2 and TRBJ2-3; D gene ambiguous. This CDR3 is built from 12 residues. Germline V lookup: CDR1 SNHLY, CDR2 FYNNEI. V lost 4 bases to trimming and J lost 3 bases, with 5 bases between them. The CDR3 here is CASSAQTDTQYF. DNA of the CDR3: TGTGCCAGCAGTGCCCAGACAGATACGCAGTATTTT. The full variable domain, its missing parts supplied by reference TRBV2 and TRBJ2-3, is EPEVTQTPSHQVTQMGQEVILRCVPISNHLYFYWYRQILGQKVEFLVSFYNNEISEKSEIFDDQFSVERPDGSNFTLKIRSTKLEDSAMYFCASSAQTDTQYFGPGTRLTVL.

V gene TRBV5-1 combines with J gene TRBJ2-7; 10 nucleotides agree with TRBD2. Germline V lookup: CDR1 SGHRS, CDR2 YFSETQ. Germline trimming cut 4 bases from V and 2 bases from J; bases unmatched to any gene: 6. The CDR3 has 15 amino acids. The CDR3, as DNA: TGCGCCAGCAGCCCTCTAGCGGGGGACACCTACGAGCAGTACTTC. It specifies CASSPLAGDTYEQYF.

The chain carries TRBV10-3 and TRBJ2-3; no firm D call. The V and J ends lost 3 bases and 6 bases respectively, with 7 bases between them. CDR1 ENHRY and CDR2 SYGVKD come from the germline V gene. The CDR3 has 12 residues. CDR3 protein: CAISDKEDTQYF. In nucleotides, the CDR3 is TGTGCCATCAGTGATAAGGAGGATACGCAGTATTTT.

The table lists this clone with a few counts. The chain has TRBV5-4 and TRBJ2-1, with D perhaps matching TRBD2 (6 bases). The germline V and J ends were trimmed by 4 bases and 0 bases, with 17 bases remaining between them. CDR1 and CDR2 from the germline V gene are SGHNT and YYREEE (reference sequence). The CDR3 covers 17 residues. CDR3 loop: CASSPRDFPISYNEQFF. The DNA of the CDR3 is TGTGCCAGCAGCCCGAGGGACTTCCCTATCTCCTACAATGAGCAGTTCTTC.

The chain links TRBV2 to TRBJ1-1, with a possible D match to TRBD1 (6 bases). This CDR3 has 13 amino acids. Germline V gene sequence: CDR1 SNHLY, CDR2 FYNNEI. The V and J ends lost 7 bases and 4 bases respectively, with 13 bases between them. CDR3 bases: TGTGCCAGCATTCCTAGGGGGGGCACTGAAGCTTTCTTT. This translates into CASIPRGGTEAFF.

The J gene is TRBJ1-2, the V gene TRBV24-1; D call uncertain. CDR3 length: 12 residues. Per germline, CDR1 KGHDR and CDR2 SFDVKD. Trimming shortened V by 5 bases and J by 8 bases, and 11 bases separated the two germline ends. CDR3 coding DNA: TGTGCCACCAGTGTTTCCTCGGGGGGCTACACCTTC. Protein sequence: CATSVSSGGYTF.

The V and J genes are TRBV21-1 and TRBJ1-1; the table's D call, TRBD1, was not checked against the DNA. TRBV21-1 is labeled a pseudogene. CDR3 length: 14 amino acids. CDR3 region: CASSTATTSADAFF. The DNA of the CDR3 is TGTGCCAGCAGCACCGCGACAACCTCGGCCGATGCTTTCTTT.

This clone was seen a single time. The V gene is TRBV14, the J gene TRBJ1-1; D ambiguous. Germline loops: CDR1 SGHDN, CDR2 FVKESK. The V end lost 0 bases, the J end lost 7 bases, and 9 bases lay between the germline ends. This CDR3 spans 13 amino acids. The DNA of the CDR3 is TGTGCCAGCAGCCAAGATCTATCGAGTGAAGCTTTCTTT. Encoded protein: CASSQDLSSEAFF.

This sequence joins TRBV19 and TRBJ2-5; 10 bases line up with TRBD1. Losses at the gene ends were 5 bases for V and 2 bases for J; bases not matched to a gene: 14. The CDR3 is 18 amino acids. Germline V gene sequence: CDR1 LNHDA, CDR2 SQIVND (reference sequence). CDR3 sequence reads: CASSSPTGTGVAQETQYF. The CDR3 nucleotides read TGTGCCAGTAGTTCCCCAACCGGGACAGGGGTTGCGCAAGAGACCCAGTACTTC.

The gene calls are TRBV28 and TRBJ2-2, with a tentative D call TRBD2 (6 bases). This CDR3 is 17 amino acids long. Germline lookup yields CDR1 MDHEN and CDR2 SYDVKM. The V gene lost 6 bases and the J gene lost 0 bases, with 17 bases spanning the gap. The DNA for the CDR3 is TGTGCCAGCAGCTCCAGGAGGGGCGGAGCGAACACCGGGGAGCTGTTTTTT. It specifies CASSSRRGGANTGELFF.

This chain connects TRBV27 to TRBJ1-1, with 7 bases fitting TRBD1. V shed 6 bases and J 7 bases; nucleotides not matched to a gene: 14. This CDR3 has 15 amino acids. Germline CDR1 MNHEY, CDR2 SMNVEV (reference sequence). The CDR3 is CASSNRGGSDLEAFF. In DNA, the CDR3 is TGTGCCAGCAGCAATAGAGGGGGCAGCGATCTTGAAGCTTTCTTT.

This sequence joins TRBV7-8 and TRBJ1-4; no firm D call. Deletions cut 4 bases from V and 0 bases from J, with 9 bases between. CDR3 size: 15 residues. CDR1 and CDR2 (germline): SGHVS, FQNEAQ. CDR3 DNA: TGTGCCAGCAGCTCCGACCGGGCAACTAATGAAAAACTGTTTTTT. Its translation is CASSSDRATNEKLFF.

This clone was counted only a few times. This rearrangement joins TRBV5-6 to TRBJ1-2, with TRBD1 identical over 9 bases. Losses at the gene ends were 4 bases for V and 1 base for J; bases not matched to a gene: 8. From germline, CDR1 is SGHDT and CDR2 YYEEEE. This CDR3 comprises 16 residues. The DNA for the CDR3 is TGTGCCAGCAGCAGACATGGACAGGGGCTTAACTATGGCTACACCTTC. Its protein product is CASSRHGQGLNYGYTF.

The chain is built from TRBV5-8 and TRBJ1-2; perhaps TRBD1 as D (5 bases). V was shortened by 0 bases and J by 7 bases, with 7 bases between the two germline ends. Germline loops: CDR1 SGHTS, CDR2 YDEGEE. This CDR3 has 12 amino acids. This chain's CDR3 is CASSLGDSGYTF. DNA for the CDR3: TGTGCCAGCAGCTTGGGGGACTCTGGCTACACCTTC.

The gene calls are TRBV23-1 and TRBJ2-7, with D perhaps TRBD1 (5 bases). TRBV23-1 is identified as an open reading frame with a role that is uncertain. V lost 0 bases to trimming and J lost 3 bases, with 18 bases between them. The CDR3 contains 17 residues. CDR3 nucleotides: TGCGCCAGCAGTCAATCGTTCCGCAGGGAAGGAATCTACGAGCAGTACTTC. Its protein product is CASSQSFRREGIYEQYF.

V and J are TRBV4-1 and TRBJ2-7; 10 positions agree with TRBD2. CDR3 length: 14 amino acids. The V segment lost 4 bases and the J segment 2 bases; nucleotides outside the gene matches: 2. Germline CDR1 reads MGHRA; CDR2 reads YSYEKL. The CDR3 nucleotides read TGCGCCAGCAGCCCGGGACTAGCGACCTACGAGCAGTACTTC. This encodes CASSPGLATYEQYF.

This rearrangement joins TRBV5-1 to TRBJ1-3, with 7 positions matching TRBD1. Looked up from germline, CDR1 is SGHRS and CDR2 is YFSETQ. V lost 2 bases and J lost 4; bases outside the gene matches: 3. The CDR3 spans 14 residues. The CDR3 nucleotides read TGCGCCAGCAGCTTCGGGACAGAAGGAAACACCATATATTTT. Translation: CASSFGTEGNTIYF.

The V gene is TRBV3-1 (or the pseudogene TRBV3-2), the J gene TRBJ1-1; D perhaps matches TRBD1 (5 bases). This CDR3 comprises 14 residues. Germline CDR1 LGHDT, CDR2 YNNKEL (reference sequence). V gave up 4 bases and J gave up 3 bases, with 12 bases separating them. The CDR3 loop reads CASSLRVGDTEAFF. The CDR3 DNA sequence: TGTGCCAGCAGCCTCAGGGTTGGAGACACTGAAGCTTTCTTT.

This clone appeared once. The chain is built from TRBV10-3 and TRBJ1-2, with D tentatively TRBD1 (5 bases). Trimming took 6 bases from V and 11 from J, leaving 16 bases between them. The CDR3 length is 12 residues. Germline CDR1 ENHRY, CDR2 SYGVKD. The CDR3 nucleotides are TGTGCCATCAGAACGGACACAACCGGGTACACCTTC. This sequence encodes CAIRTDTTGYTF.

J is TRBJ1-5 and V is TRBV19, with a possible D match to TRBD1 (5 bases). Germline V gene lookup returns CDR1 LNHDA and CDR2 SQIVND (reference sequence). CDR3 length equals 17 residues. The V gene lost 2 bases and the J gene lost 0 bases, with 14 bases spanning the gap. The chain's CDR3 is CASSIWSGQGSNQPQHF. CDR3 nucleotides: TGTGCCAGTAGTATATGGTCTGGCCAGGGTAGCAATCAGCCCCAGCATTTT.

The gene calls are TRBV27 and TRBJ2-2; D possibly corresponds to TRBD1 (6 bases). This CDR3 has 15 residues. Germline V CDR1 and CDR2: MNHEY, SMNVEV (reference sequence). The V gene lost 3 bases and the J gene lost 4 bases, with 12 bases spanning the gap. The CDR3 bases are TGTGCCAGCAGTTTGGTGGGGGCCCTCACCGGGGAGCTGTTTTTT. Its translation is CASSLVGALTGELFF.

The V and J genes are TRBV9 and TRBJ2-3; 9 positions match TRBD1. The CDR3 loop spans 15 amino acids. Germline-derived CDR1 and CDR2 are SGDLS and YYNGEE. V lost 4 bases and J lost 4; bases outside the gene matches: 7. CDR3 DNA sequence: TGTGCCAGCAGCCTCCGGACAGGGGTTGCAGATACGCAGTATTTT. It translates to CASSLRTGVADTQYF.

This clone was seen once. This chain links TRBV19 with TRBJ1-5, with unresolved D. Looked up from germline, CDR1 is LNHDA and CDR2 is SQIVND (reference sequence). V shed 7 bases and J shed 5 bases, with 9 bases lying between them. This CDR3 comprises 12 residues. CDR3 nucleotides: TGTGCCAGTAAGCCCCCCGATCAGCCCCAGCATTTT. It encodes CASKPPDQPQHF.

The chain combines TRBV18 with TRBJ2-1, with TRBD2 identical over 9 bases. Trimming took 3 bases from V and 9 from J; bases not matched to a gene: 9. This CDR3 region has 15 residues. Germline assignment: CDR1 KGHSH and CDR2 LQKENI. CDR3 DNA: TGTGCCAGCTCACCGCCGAGCGGGGGGAGGGGTGAGCAGTTCTTC. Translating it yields CASSPPSGGRGEQFF.

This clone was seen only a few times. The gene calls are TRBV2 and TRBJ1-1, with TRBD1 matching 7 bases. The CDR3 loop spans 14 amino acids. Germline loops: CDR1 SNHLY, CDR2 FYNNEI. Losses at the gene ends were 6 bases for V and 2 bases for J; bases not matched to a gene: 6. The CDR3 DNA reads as TGTGCCAGCAGACACCGGGACAGTAACACTGAAGCTTTCTTT. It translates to CASRHRDSNTEAFF.

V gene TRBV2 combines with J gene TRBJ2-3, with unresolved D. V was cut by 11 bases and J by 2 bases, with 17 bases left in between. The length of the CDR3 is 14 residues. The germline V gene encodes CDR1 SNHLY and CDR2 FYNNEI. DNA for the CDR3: TGTGCCGGGCACCCGGCATTTAACACAGATACGCAGTATTTT. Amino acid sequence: CAGHPAFNTDTQYF.